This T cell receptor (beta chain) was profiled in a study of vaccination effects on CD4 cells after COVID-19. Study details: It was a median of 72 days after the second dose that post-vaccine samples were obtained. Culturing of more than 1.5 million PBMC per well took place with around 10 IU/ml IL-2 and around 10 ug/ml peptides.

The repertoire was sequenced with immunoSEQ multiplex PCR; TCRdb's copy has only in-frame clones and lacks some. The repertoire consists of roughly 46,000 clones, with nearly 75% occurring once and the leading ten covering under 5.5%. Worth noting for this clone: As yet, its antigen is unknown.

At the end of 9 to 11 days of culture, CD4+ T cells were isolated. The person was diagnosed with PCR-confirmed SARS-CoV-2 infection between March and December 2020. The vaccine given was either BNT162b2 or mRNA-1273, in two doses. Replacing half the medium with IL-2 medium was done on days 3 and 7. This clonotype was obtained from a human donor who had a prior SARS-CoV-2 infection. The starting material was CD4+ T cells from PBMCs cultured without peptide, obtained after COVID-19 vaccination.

The CDR3 sequence: CASSTIGAGANVLTF. DNA of the CDR3: TGCGCCAGCAGCACGATTGGAGCTGGGGCCAACGTCCTGACTTTC. This rearrangement joins TRBV4-1 to TRBJ2-6; D not resolved. In germline, CDR1 is MGHRA, CDR2 YSYEKL. Trimming left V 5 bases short and J 2 bases short, with 10 bases between. This CDR3 contains 15 residues.